This T cell receptor (beta chain) was obtained from a study of T cell changes during pregnancy in multiple sclerosis. Clones were read by immunoSEQ multiplex PCR, and TCRdb kept only the in-frame ones, dropping some. The sample shows about 38,000 clones, around 90% of them seen only once. Germline V gene sequence: CDR1 GTSNPN, CDR2 SVGIG (reference sequence). This CDR3 has 13 residues. Trimming shortened V by 2 bases and J by 4 bases, and 12 bases separated the two germline ends. This clone was recorded only once. The material was CD4+ T cells from peripheral blood mononuclear cells, obtained after pregnancy. The sequence derives from a female donor in good health, enrolled as a control in a pregnancy study. This rearrangement joins TRBV30 to TRBJ2-7; D remains unclear. The CDR3 nucleotides read TGTGCCTGGAGTTGGCGGCGAACTTACGAGCAGTACTTC. Protein: CAWSWRRTYEQYF. The whole variable domain, filled in from reference TRBV30 and TRBJ2-7, reads SQTIHQWPATLVQPVGSPLSLECTVEGTSNPNLYWYRQAAGRGLQLLFYSVGIGQISSEVPQNLSASRPQDRQFILSSKKLLLSDSGFYLCAWSWRRTYEQYFGPGTRLTVT.